This T cell receptor (beta chain) is drawn from a study of blood T cell repertoires in COVID-19. Study overall: Both acute and convalescent COVID-19 samples were obtained from the United States, Italy and Spain.

V shed 0 bases and J 3 bases; nucleotides not matched to a gene: 8. The CDR3 is made up of 16 amino acids. Per germline, CDR1 LNHNV and CDR2 YYDKDF (reference sequence). Enrolled during active infection, Seattle patients were then followed longitudinally. Using immunoSEQ multiplex PCR, the repertoire was profiled, and TCRdb retains in-frame clones only, with some absent. The sample yields around 210,000 clones, approximately 80% seen once. This rearrangement joins TRBV15 to TRBJ2-7; TRBD2 agrees at 7 bases. The source is a woman aged 80 or over with COVID-19, enrolled during active disease. The sequenced material came from peripheral blood. CDR3 in amino acids: CATSRERTGGYYEQYF. For the CDR3, the DNA is TGTGCCACCAGCAGAGAAAGGACGGGAGGCTACTACGAGCAGTACTTC.